These T cell receptor beta chains were read from a single sample in a study of cytomegalovirus exposure and HLA in healthy donors. TCRdb's table, derived via immunoSEQ multiplex PCR, lists solely in-frame clones and lacks some. The sample contains tens of thousands of clones, about 66% of which appear only once. Input material: PBMCs. Receptor source: a man aged 30 to 39 in good health and CMV-seronegative. The CDR3 runs from the conserved cysteine through the conserved F or W. A D gene is named only where the DNA matches it firmly. Clone size, where shown, is once, few, many, or a class for clones that have expanded.

D gene	V gene	clone size	J gene	CDR3 DNA	CDR3 protein
TRBD2	TRBV6-5	few	TRBJ2-3	TGTGCCAGCATTACTCCCGGGACTAGCGGGAGGATTATGTATTTT	CASITPGTSGRIMYF
-	TRBV13	-	TRBJ1-3	TGTGCCAGCAGCTTATTTTCAGGGGCATCTGGAAACACCATATATTTT	CASSLFSGASGNTIYF
TRBD1	TRBV13	-	TRBJ2-5	TGTGCCAGCAGCCGGACAGGGGGGGAAGAGACCCAGTACTTC	CASSRTGGEETQYF
-	TRBV30	-	TRBJ2-6	TGTGCCTGGACAGGGGTCAGCTCTGGGGCCAACGTCCTGACTTTC	CAWTGVSSGANVLTF
TRBD1	TRBV5-1	few	TRBJ2-7	TGCGCCAGCAGCGGCGGGACAGGGACCTACGAGCAGTACTTC	CASSGGTGTYEQYF
-	TRBV30	-	TRBJ2-7	TGTGCCTGGACTCGATTTAGCCACGAGCAGTACTTC	CAWTRFSHEQYF
-	TRBV25-1	-	TRBJ2-5	TGTGCCAGCAGTGAGGGGGCAGGTCAAGAGACCCAGTACTTC	CASSEGAGQETQYF
-	TRBV6-5	-	TRBJ1-1	TGTGCCAGCAGTTACAGGACAGACACTGAAGCTTTCTTT	CASSYRTDTEAFF
-	TRBV5-1	-	TRBJ2-7	TGCGCCAGCAGCGCGGGACAGTACTACGAGCAGTACTTC	CASSAGQYYEQYF
TRBD2	TRBV7-9	few	TRBJ2-5	TGTGCCAGCAGCTTAGGGCTAGCGGGAGTGGAGACCCAGTACTTC	CASSLGLAGVETQYF
TRBD2	TRBV4-1	-	TRBJ2-1	TGCGCCAGCAGCCAAGACCTAGCGGGGGGGCTGACTGAGCAGTTCTTC	CASSQDLAGGLTEQFF
TRBD2	TRBV7-2	-	TRBJ2-1	TGTGCCAGCAAGCGAGCGGGGGGGCACTACAATGAGCAGTTCTTC	CASKRAGGHYNEQFF
-	TRBV9	-	TRBJ2-1	TGTGCCAGCAGCCCCCCCCCGGTGGATGAGCAGTTCTTC	CASSPPPVDEQFF
-	TRBV7-2	-	TRBJ1-3	TGTGCCAGCAGCTCAGGGACTTTTGGAAACACCATATATTTT	CASSSGTFGNTIYF
TRBD1	TRBV7-9	-	TRBJ1-1	TGTGCCACCACACCGGGACAGGGGGCGCGAAACACTGAAGCTTTCTTT	CATTPGQGARNTEAFF
-	TRBV7-3	-	TRBJ2-7	TGTGCCAGCAGCTTAACAGGGGCTATAGTCGACGAGCAGTACTTC	CASSLTGAIVDEQYF
TRBD1	TRBV19	-	TRBJ1-1	TGTGCCAGTAGTGCAGGGGGCAACACTGAAGCTTTCTTT	CASSAGGNTEAFF
-	TRBV15	-	TRBJ1-4	TGTGCCACCAGCAGAGACTCCTGGGGGCAGAATGAAAAACTGTTTTTT	CATSRDSWGQNEKLFF
TRBD1	TRBV7-8	-	TRBJ2-7	TGTGCCAGCAGCACCTACCCCGGGACAGGCTCCTACGAGCAGTACTTC	CASSTYPGTGSYEQYF
-	TRBV30	-	TRBJ2-5	TGTGCCTGGAGTCTCCGGTTCCTGGAGACCCAGTACTTC	CAWSLRFLETQYF
TRBD2	TRBV29-1	-	TRBJ2-3	TGCAGCGTTCGACTAGCGGGCCGATACACAGATACGCAGTATTTT	CSVRLAGRYTDTQYF
TRBD1	TRBV19	-	TRBJ1-2	TGTGCCAGTAGTATAGGCGACAGGGTCCTGGGTGGCTACACCTTC	CASSIGDRVLGGYTF
TRBD1	TRBV2	-	TRBJ1-4	TGTGCCAGCAGTGTGGAGGGGGCGACTAATGAAAAACTGTTTTTT	CASSVEGATNEKLFF
TRBD2	TRBV5-1	-	TRBJ2-7	TGCGCCAGCAGCCCCGGACTAGCGTATACCTACGAGCAGTACTTC	CASSPGLAYTYEQYF
TRBD1	TRBV2	-	TRBJ2-1	TGTGCCAGCAGCGGGGGACAGGGGATCTACAATGAGCAGTTCTTC	CASSGGQGIYNEQFF
-	TRBV27	few	TRBJ2-7	TGTGCCAGCAGTCCCGCAGTTCCCTACGAGCAGTACTTC	CASSPAVPYEQYF
TRBD1	TRBV5-6	-	TRBJ2-1	TGTGCCAGCAGCTTATATGGGACAGACTACAATGAGCAGTTCTTC	CASSLYGTDYNEQFF
-	TRBV29-1	-	TRBJ1-1	TGCAGCGTTCCGACTGAGCAAACCATGAACACTGAAGCTTTCTTT	CSVPTEQTMNTEAFF
-	TRBV30	-	TRBJ2-3	TGTGCCTGGAGTCTGGACTTCGCGCGGGGAGATACGCAGTATTTT	CAWSLDFARGDTQYF
-	TRBV29-1	few	TRBJ1-3	TGCAGCGCCATGGGGGCGACATACTCTGGAAACACCATATATTTT	CSAMGATYSGNTIYF
TRBD2	TRBV7-9	-	TRBJ2-7	TGTGCCAGCAGCTTAAGCCAGGGAGGGATCTACGAGCAGTACTTC	CASSLSQGGIYEQYF
-	TRBV27	-	TRBJ1-5	TGTGCCAGCGGGAATCAGGGAAGCGATCAGCCCCAGCATTTT	CASGNQGSDQPQHF
-	TRBV30	-	TRBJ1-2	TGTGCCCTCCCGACAGGCCGATATGGCTACACCTTC	CALPTGRYGYTF
TRBD1	TRBV7-2	-	TRBJ2-7	TGTGCCAGCAGCTTGAGACAGGGGGCCTCCTACGAGCAGTACTTC	CASSLRQGASYEQYF
-	TRBV5-4	once	TRBJ1-1	TGTGCCAGCAGCGACAGATCCATGAACACTGAAGCTTTCTTT	CASSDRSMNTEAFF
-	TRBV9	-	TRBJ1-2	TGTGCCAGCAGCGTAGCGGCGACTGACTATGGCTACACCTTC	CASSVAATDYGYTF
TRBD1	TRBV5-4	-	TRBJ1-5	TGTGCCAGCAGCTTGGACAGGGGCGAAAGTCAGCCCCAGCATTTT	CASSLDRGESQPQHF
-	TRBV10-3	-	TRBJ1-1	TGTGCCATCGGACACCGGAACACTGAAGCTTTCTTT	CAIGHRNTEAFF
-	TRBV6-5	-	TRBJ1-2	TGTGCCAGCAGTTATGGGGCGGATGGCTACACCTTC	CASSYGADGYTF
-	TRBV7-9	-	TRBJ1-1	TGTGCCAGCAGCTTAGACAGGAACACTGAAGCTTTCTTT	CASSLDRNTEAFF